This T cell receptor beta chain came from a study of PD-1 blockade in classical Hodgkin lymphoma. Generated by immunoSEQ multiplex PCR, the TCRdb table keeps only in-frame clones and is missing some. The table records some 10,000 clones, approximately 84% of them present only once. Study-level points and caveats: TCR diversity in CD4+, not CD8+, cells rose significantly by C4D1. Newly diagnosed patients reportedly had lower baseline TCR diversity than healthy donors. Whatever underlies the repertoire differences (possibly disease activity or prior therapy) remains undefined.

In every patient, relapse followed autologous stem cell transplantation, while exposure to brentuximab vedotin differed. A remark on this clone: The antigen is not known.

The length of the CDR3 is 14 residues. Germline CDR1 reads PRHDT; CDR2 reads FYEKMQ (reference sequence). V gave up 2 bases and J gave up 6 bases; unmatched junction bases: 6. The J gene is TRBJ1-1, the V gene TRBV13; TRBD1 matches 7 bases. The TCR was taken from a human donor with classical Hodgkin lymphoma. Sequenced material: peripheral blood mononuclear cells (PBMCs), taken before the second cycle of nivolumab. CDR3 in amino acids: CASSLWTGSPEAFF. The CDR3 bases are TGTGCCAGCAGCTTATGGACAGGTTCCCCTGAAGCTTTCTTT.